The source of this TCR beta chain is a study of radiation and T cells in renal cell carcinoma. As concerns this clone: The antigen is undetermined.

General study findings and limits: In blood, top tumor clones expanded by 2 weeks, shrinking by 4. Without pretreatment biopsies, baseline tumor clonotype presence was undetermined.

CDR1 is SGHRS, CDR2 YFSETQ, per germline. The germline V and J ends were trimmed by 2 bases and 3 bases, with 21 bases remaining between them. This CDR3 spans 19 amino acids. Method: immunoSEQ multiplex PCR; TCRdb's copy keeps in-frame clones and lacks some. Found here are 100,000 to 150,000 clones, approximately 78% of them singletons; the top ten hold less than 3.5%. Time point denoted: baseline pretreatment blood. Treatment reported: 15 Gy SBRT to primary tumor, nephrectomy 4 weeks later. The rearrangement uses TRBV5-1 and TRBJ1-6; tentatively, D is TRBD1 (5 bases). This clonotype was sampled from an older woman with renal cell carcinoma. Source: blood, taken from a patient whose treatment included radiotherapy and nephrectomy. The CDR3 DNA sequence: TGCGCCAGCAGCTTCAACTACCCGCATCCGGGGGTCTATAATTCACCCCTCCACTTT. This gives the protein CASSFNYPHPGVYNSPLHF.